This entry describes one TCR beta chain. The antigen remains unidentified. The sample belongs to a study of shared clonotypes between healthy human individuals. Findings and limits, study-wide: When naive CD4 clonotypes were compared across a handful of donors, 4% to 5.5% were shared. Non-shared clonotypes had lower generation probabilities than those shared by all four donors.

V was trimmed by 5 bases and J by 11 bases, leaving 19 bases between them. There are 15 residues in the CDR3. CDR1 and CDR2 from the germline V gene are MNHEY and SVGAGI. Assay used: immunoSEQ multiplex PCR; TCRdb lists only in-frame clones, some missing. Here the sample spans about 960,000 clones, roughly 72% being singletons. What was sequenced was memory CD4+ T cells sorted from blood. Subset specified: CD45RA-negative fraction. This sequence was found in a man aged 18 to 30 in good health. The V gene is TRBV6-5, the J gene TRBJ1-6; D is unresolved. The CDR3 protein is CASSRRTENSAPLHF. CDR3 coding DNA: TGTGCCAGCAGTAGACGGACGGAGAATTCAGCACCCCTCCACTTT.